This TCR beta chain was recovered during a study of response to subunit inactivated influenza vaccine. Whole-study results and caveats: Every seasonal influenza vaccination brings in few new T cells, the authors suggested.

From the RT-PCR reads, TCRdb called clonotypes with MiXCR, one entry per CDR3 protein. Seen here are about 700,000 distinct CDR3 sequences, roughly 13% observed once, and the top ten hold approximately 6.5%. This clonotype was recorded a few times. The antigen is not known. This CDR3 spans 15 amino acids. The V end was cut by 2 bases, the J end by 1 base, with 12 bases between. CDR1 is PRHDT and CDR2 is FYEKMQ in the germline V gene (reference sequence). This material consisted of PBMCs from blood, taken around two weeks before vaccination. The sequence was obtained from a man in his fifties who received an inactivated influenza vaccine. The V and J genes are TRBV13 and TRBJ2-7, with a possible D match to TRBD1 (6 bases). The CDR3 sequence is CASSLRGLGSYEQYF. DNA for the CDR3: TGTGCCAGCAGCTTAAGGGGGTTGGGATCCTACGAGCAGTACTTC.